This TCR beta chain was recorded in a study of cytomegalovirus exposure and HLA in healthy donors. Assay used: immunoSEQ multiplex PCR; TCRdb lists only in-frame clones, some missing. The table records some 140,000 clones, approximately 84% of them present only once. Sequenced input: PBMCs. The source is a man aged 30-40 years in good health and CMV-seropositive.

The CDR3 nucleotides are TGTGCCAGCAGCTCTAACTACCCCGGAGAGACCCAGTACTTC. Translating it yields CASSSNYPGETQYF. The chain joins TRBV7-9 to TRBJ2-5; D unclear. This CDR3 has 14 amino acids. The germline V gene encodes CDR1 SEHNR and CDR2 FQNEAQ (reference sequence). Trimming took off 4 bases at V and 4 bases at J, with 13 bases between the two ends.